These T cell receptor beta chains were read from a single sample in a study of blood T cell repertoires in COVID-19. Assay used: immunoSEQ multiplex PCR; TCRdb lists only in-frame clones, some missing. The repertoire holds 45,000 or so clones, with roughly nine tenths as singletons. The sequenced sample consisted of peripheral blood. These receptors came from a man aged 35-49 years with active COVID-19. CDR3s include the opening cysteine and the closing phenylalanine or tryptophan. The D gene is left open where the match is weak. Rows give clone size only sometimes, using once, few, many, or a class for an expanded clone.

>TRBJ2-5|TRBD1|-|TRBV9
TGTGCCAGCAGCGAGAGGGGGCTCAAACTAGAGACCCAGTACTTC
CASSERGLKLETQYF
>TRBJ2-7|-|-|TRBV5-1
TGCGCCAGCAGCTACGGGTCCGATACTTCCTTTTACGAGCAGTACTTC
CASSYGSDTSFYEQYF
>TRBJ2-6|-|-|TRBV28
TGTGCCAGCCGTGGGGCGAACTCTGGGGCCAACGTCCTGACTTTC
CASRGANSGANVLTF
>TRBJ2-7|-|-|TRBV30
TGTGCCTGGAGGCGGGACGGATCCTACGAGCAGTACTTC
CAWRRDGSYEQYF
>TRBJ2-1|TRBD2|few|TRBV4-1
TGCGCCAGCAGCCAAGTAGCAGGCGGGAGTGGGTACAATGAGCAGTTCTTC
CASSQVAGGSGYNEQFF
>TRBJ2-3|-|-|TRBV7-9
TGTGCCAGCAGCCTACAGACTACAGGGTGGGGAACAGATACGCAGTATTTT
CASSLQTTGWGTDTQYF
>TRBJ2-2|-|-|TRBV4-2
TGTGCCAGCAGCCAAGCCCAGGGGAACACCGGGGAGCTGTTTTTT
CASSQAQGNTGELFF
>TRBJ2-1|TRBD2|-|TRBV15
TGTGCCACCAGCAGAGATTTCGGCGGGAGGGCTAAGAATGAGCAGTTCTTC
CATSRDFGGRAKNEQFF
>TRBJ2-5|-|-|TRBV30
TGTGCCTGGAGTGTAGGAGGCCAAGAGACCCAGTACTTC
CAWSVGGQETQYF
>TRBJ1-2|-|-|TRBV19
TGTGCCAGTAGTATAACCGGGTATGGCTACACCTTC
CASSITGYGYTF
>TRBJ1-5|-|-|TRBV29-1
TGCAGCGTTGGGGACACTTACAATCAGCCCCAGCATTTT
CSVGDTYNQPQHF
>TRBJ1-1|TRBD1|-|TRBV29-1
TGCAGCGCTGATACAGGGGGCAACACTGAAGCTTTCTTT
CSADTGGNTEAFF
>TRBJ2-1|-|-|TRBV4-1
TGCGCCAGCAGCCAAGGTCGAGGGTCCTACAATGAGCAGTTCTTC
CASSQGRGSYNEQFF
>TRBJ1-1|-|-|TRBV2
TGTGCCAGCAGCCCGACAGCGAACACTGAAGCTTTCTTT
CASSPTANTEAFF
>TRBJ2-1|TRBD2|-|TRBV24-1
TGTGCCACCAGTGATGTGTCAGCGGGAGGGTTTGAACGAAGGAATGAGCAGTTCTTC
CATSDVSAGGFERRNEQFF
>TRBJ2-2|-|-|TRBV4-1
TGCGCCAGCAGCCAAGACGGGAACACCGGGGAGCTGTTTTTT
CASSQDGNTGELFF
>TRBJ1-4|-|-|TRBV5-1
TGCGCCAGCAGAAAGGGGATTGATGAAAAACTGTTTTTT
CASRKGIDEKLFF
>TRBJ2-1|TRBD2|-|TRBV28
TGTGCCAGCAGTTCAGCGACTAGCGGGAGGCTAAATGAGCAGTTCTTC
CASSSATSGRLNEQFF
>TRBJ1-1|-|-|TRBV20-1
TGCAGTGCTAGAGAGTTAGCTCAAGCTTTCTTT
CSARELAQAFF
>TRBJ2-2|TRBD2|-|TRBV9
TGTGCCAGCAGCGCAATAGCGGGAGCGAACACCGGGGAGCTGTTTTTT
CASSAIAGANTGELFF